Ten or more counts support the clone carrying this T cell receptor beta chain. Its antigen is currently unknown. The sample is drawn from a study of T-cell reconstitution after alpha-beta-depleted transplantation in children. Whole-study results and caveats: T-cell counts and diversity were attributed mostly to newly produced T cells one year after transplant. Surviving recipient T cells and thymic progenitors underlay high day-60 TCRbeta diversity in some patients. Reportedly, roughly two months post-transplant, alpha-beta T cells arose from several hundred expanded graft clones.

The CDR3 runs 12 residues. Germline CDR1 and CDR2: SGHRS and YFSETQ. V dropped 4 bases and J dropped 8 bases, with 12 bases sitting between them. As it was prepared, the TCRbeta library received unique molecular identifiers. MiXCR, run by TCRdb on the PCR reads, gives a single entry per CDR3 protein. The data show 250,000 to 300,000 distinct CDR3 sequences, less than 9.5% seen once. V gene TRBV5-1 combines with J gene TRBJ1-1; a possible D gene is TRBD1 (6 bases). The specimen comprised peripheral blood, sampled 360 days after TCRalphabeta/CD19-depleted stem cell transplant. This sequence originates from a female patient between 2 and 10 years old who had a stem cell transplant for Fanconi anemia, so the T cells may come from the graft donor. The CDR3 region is CASSLDTGEAFF. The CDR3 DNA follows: TGCGCCAGCAGCCTAGACACAGGGGAAGCTTTCTTT.